This is a list of T cell receptor beta chains from one sample in a study of blood T cell repertoires in COVID-19. Using immunoSEQ multiplex PCR, the repertoire was profiled, and TCRdb retains in-frame clones only, with some absent. Of a few hundred thousand clones in the sample, approximately 83% are singletons; the top ten hold under 2.5%. The source material was PBMCs or T cells enriched from blood (not recorded which). The receptors were sampled from a woman between 50 and 59 years old who had recovered from COVID-19. Each CDR3 is given with its conserved first and last residue. The D gene is left open where the match is weak. Not all rows give a size; the values are once, few, many and, for expanded clones, a class.

V gene	D gene	clone size	J gene	CDR3 protein	CDR3 DNA
TRBV2	TRBD2	NA	TRBJ2-6	CAISARGAGANVLTF	TGTGCCATCTCAGCCCGGGGGGCTGGGGCCAACGTCCTGACTTTC
TRBV19	NA	NA	TRBJ2-7	CASRRTASSYEQYF	TGTGCCAGTAGAAGGACAGCCAGCTCCTACGAGCAGTACTTC
TRBV2	TRBD1	few	TRBJ1-1	CASRPDRVAEAFF	TGTGCCAGCAGGCCCGACAGGGTCGCTGAAGCTTTCTTT
TRBV19	NA	once	TRBJ1-5	CATTGRGSYNQPQHF	TGTGCCACCACGGGGCGGGGATCCTACAATCAGCCCCAGCATTTT
TRBV5-1	NA	NA	TRBJ2-6	CASSLDFSSGANVLTF	TGCGCCAGCAGCTTGGACTTTAGCTCTGGGGCCAACGTCCTGACTTTC
TRBV5-4	NA	NA	TRBJ1-2	CASSSIGQGHFYGYTF	TGTGCCAGCAGTTCGATCGGGCAGGGACACTTCTATGGCTACACCTTC
TRBV5-1	TRBD2	NA	TRBJ2-7	CASAGTSTTYEQYF	TGCGCCAGCGCCGGGACTAGCACTACCTACGAGCAGTACTTC
TRBV30	NA	NA	TRBJ1-2	CAWSVWQDTNYGYTF	TGTGCCTGGAGTGTATGGCAGGATACAAACTATGGCTACACCTTC
TRBV5-5	TRBD2	NA	TRBJ2-2	CASSLGSASGRSGELFF	TGTGCCAGCAGCTTGGGTTCGGCTAGCGGGAGAAGTGGGGAGCTGTTTTTT
TRBV5-1	TRBD1	NA	TRBJ2-1	CASQKPWQGARGSHNEQFF	TGCGCCAGCCAAAAGCCATGGCAGGGGGCTCGAGGGTCGCACAATGAGCAGTTCTTC
TRBV7-3	NA	NA	TRBJ2-1	CASSLKGGIYNEQFF	TGTGCCAGCAGCTTAAAGGGCGGGATCTACAATGAGCAGTTCTTC
TRBV18	NA	NA	TRBJ1-3	CASSPPGKAGNTIYF	TGTGCCAGCTCACCACCGGGCAAAGCTGGAAACACCATATATTTT
TRBV4-1	NA	NA	TRBJ1-1	CASSQVGFNTEAFF	TGCGCCAGCAGCCAAGTGGGCTTTAACACTGAAGCTTTCTTT
TRBV6-6	TRBD2	once	TRBJ2-6	CASSPLAGGLSGANVLTF	TGTGCCAGCAGTCCACTAGCGGGAGGGCTGTCTGGGGCCAACGTCCTGACTTTC
TRBV11-1	TRBD1	NA	TRBJ1-6	CASSQGAPSPLHF	TGTGCCAGCAGCCAGGGGGCACCTTCACCCCTCCACTTT
TRBV5-1	NA	NA	TRBJ1-2	CATGRTNGDYGYTF	TGCGCCACCGGGCGGACAAATGGGGACTATGGCTACACCTTC
TRBV29-1	TRBD2	few	TRBJ2-1	CSVALAGDYNEQFF	TGCAGCGTTGCTCTAGCGGGAGACTACAATGAGCAGTTCTTC
TRBV3-1/TRBV3-2	TRBD1	NA	TRBJ1-1	CASSQGGTGWNTEAFF	TGTGCCAGCAGCCAAGGGGGGACAGGTTGGAACACTGAAGCTTTCTTT
TRBV27	NA	NA	TRBJ1-1	CASSFQGVTEAFF	TGTGCCAGCAGTTTTCAGGGCGTCACTGAAGCTTTCTTT
TRBV28	TRBD1	NA	TRBJ2-1	CASRRDRENRNEQFF	TGTGCCAGCAGACGGGACAGGGAGAATCGAAATGAGCAGTTCTTC
TRBV9	NA	NA	TRBJ1-1	CASSVGGGDTEAFF	TGTGCCAGCAGCGTAGGGGGCGGGGACACTGAAGCTTTCTTT
TRBV11-2	NA	NA	TRBJ1-1	CASSLETFAMNTEAFF	TGTGCCAGCAGCTTAGAAACTTTCGCCATGAACACTGAAGCTTTCTTT
TRBV27	TRBD1	NA	TRBJ1-5	CASSSGTGGLNQPQHF	TGTGCCAGCAGCTCCGGGACAGGGGGCCTTAATCAGCCCCAGCATTTT